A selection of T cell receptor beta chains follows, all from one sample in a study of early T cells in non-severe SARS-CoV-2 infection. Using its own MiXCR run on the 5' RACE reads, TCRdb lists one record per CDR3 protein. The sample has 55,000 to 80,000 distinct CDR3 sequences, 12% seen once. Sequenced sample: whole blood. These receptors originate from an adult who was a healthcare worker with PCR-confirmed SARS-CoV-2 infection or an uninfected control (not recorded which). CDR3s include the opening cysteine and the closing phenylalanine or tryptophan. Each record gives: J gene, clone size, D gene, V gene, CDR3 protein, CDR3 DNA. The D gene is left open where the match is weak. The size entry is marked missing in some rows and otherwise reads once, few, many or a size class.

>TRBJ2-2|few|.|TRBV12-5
CASGPGYGELFF
TGTGCTAGTGGACCAGGGTACGGGGAGCTGTTTTTT
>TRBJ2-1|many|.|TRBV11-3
CASSSPSSYNEQFF
TGTGCCAGCAGCTCTCCTAGCTCCTACAATGAGCAGTTCTTC
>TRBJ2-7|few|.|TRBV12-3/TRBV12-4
CASSSDRTYEQYF
TGTGCCAGCAGTTCCGACAGAACCTACGAGCAGTACTTC
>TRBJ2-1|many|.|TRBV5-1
CASSLVLAENEQFF
TGCGCCAGCAGCTTGGTTTTAGCGGAAAATGAGCAGTTCTTC
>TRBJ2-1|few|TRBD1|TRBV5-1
CASSSNPGQGSYEQFF
TGCGCCAGCAGCTCAAACCCGGGACAGGGAAGCTATGAGCAGTTCTTC
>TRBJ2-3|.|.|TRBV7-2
CASRPGAHPTDTQYF
TGTGCCAGCAGACCGGGGGCACACCCCACAGATACGCAGTATTTT
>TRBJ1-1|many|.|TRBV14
CASRDQGEAFF
TGTGCCAGCAGAGACCAGGGTGAAGCTTTCTTT
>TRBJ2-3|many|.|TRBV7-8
CASTTMGGGTDTQYF
TGTGCCAGCACCACGATGGGGGGCGGTACAGATACGCAGTATTTT
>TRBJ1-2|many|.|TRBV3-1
CASSFGYGYTF
TGTGCCAGCAGCTTTGGTTATGGCTACACCTTC
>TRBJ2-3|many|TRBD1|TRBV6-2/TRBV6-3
CASSRGTGDTDTQYF
TGTGCCAGCAGTCGCGGGACAGGGGACACAGATACGCAGTATTTT
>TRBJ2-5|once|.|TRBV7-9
CASTTGERRTQYF
TGTGCCAGCACCACCGGAGAGCGGCGGACCCAGTACTTC
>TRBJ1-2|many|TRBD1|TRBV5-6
CASIRTGGASNGYTF
TGTGCCAGCATCCGAACAGGGGGCGCGAGTAATGGCTACACCTTC
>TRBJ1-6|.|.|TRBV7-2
CASSLNRSNSPLHF
TGTGCCAGCAGCTTAAACCGGAGCAATTCACCCCTCCACTTT
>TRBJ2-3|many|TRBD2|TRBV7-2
CASSLYPGLAATDTQYF
TGTGCCAGCAGCCTTTATCCGGGACTAGCGGCCACAGATACGCAGTATTTT
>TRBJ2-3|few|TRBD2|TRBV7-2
CASSLVALAGAHTDTQYF
TGTGCCAGCAGCTTAGTAGCCCTAGCGGGGGCCCACACAGATACGCAGTATTTT
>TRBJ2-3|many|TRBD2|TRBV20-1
CSAQHGTGTSGTDTQYF
TGCAGTGCTCAGCACGGTACCGGGACTAGCGGCACAGATACGCAGTATTTT
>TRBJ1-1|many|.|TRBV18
CASLPTESYTEAFF
TGTGCCAGTCTCCCGACAGAGTCTTACACTGAAGCTTTCTTT
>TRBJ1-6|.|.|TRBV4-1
CASSQDFTGSYSPLHF
TGCGCCAGCAGCCAAGATTTTACAGGGTCGTATTCACCCCTCCACTTT
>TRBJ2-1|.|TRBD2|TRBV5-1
CASSFGTSFDEQFF
TGCGCCAGCAGCTTTGGGACTAGTTTCGATGAGCAGTTCTTC
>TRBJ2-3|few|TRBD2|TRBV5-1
CASSRGLAGETDTQYF
TGCGCCAGCAGCCGGGGACTAGCGGGAGAGACAGATACGCAGTATTTT
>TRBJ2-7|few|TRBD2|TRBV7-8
CASSLTSGRGEQYF
TGTGCCAGCAGCCTGACTAGCGGGCGAGGGGAGCAGTACTTC
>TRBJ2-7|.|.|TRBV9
CASSVGSRQALYEQYF
TGTGCCAGCAGCGTAGGATCCCGACAGGCCCTATACGAGCAGTACTTC
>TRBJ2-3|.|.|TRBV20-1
CSARPSGRTDTQYF
TGCAGTGCTAGACCATCCGGGAGAACAGATACGCAGTATTTT
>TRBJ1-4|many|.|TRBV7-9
CASSPRGPEKLFF
TGTGCCAGCAGCCCCCGGGGGCCTGAAAAACTGTTTTTT
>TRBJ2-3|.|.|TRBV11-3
CASSLRHPDTQYF
TGTGCCAGCAGCCTAAGACACCCAGATACGCAGTATTTT
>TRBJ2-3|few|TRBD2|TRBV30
CARESLSGGVYSTDTQYF
TGTGCCCGGGAGTCCCTGTCTGGGGGGGTGTATAGCACAGATACGCAGTATTTT
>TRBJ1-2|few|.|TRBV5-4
CASSHPGLGVGGYTF
TGTGCCAGCAGCCACCCCGGATTAGGGGTGGGTGGCTACACCTTC
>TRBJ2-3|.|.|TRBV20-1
CSALQRDTQYF
TGCAGTGCTCTGCAGAGGGATACGCAGTATTTT
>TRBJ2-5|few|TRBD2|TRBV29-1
CSGSPGGRVLETQYF
TGCAGCGGAAGCCCGGGAGGTCGGGTTCTAGAGACCCAGTACTTC
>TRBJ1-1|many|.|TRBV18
CASSPQQGTEAFF
TGTGCCAGCTCACCTCAGCAAGGAACTGAAGCTTTCTTT
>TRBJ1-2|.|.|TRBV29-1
CSVPARGIGYTF
TGCAGCGTCCCAGCCAGGGGAATCGGCTACACCTTC
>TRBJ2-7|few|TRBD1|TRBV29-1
CSVDKGADEQYF
TGCAGCGTTGACAAGGGGGCCGACGAGCAGTACTTC
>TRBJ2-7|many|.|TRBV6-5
CASSSPYEGNPLEQYF
TGTGCCAGCAGTTCCCCATATGAGGGGAATCCTCTCGAGCAGTACTTC
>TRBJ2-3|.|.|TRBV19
CASSTQNFADTQYF
TGTGCCAGTAGTACCCAAAATTTTGCAGATACGCAGTATTTT
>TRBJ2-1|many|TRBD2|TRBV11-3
CASSPRTSDNEQFF
TGTGCCAGCAGCCCCCGGACTAGCGACAATGAGCAGTTCTTC
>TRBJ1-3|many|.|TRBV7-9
CASSLVQGSAAQRNTIYF
TGTGCCAGCAGCTTAGTTCAGGGGAGTGCCGCGCAACGAAACACCATATATTTT
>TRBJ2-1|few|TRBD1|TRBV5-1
CASSLPQGTNEQFF
TGCGCCAGCAGCCTACCACAGGGGACCAATGAGCAGTTCTTC
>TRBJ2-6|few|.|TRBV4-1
CASSPGGDFGANVLTF
TGCGCCAGCAGCCCCGGCGGGGATTTCGGGGCCAACGTCCTGACTTTC
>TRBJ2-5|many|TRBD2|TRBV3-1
CASSQGALAASKTQYF
TGTGCCAGCAGCCAAGGAGCCCTAGCGGCTTCGAAGACCCAGTACTTC